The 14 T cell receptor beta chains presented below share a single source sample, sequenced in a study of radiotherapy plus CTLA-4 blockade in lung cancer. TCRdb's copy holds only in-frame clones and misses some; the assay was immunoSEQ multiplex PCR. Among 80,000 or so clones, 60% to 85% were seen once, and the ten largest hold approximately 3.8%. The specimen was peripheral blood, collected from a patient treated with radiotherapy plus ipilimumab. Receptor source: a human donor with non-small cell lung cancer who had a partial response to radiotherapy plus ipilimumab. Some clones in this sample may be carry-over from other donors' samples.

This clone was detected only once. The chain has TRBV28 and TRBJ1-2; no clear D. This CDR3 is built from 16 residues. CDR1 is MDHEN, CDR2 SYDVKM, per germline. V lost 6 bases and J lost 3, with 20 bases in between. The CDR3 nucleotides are TGTGCCAGCAGCCCGCCCGGGTACTTGAGAGACTATGGCTACACCTTC. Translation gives CASSPPGYLRDYGYTF.

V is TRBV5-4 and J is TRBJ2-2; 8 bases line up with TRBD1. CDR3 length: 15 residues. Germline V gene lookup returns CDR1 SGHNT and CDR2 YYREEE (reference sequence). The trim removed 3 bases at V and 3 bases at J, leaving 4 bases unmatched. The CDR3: CASSSGTGDTGELFF. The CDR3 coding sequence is TGTGCCAGCAGCTCCGGGACAGGTGACACCGGGGAGCTGTTTTTT. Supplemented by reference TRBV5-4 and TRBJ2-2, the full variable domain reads ETGVTQSPTHLIKTRGQQVTLRCSSQSGHNTVSWYQQALGQGPQFIFQYYREEENGRGNFPPRFSGLQFPNYSSELNVNALELDDSALYLCASSSGTGDTGELFFGEGSRLTVL.

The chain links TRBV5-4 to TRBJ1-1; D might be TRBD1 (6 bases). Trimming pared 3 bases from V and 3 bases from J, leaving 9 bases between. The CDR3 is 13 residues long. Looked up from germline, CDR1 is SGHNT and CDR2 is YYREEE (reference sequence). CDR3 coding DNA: TGTGCCAGCAGCTCGTCAGGGGACACTGAAGCTTTCTTT. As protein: CASSSSGDTEAFF.

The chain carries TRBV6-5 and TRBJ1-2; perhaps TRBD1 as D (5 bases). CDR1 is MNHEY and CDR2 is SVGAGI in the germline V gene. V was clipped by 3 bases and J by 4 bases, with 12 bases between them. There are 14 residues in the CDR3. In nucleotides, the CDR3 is TGTGCCAGCAGTTATAGACAGATTGGCTATGGCTACACCTTC. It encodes CASSYRQIGYGYTF.

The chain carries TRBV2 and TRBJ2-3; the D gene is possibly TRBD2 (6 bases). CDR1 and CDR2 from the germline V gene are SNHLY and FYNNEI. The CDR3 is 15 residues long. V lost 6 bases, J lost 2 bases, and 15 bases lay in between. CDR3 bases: TGTGCCAGCAGGCACTCGCGGGGAAACACAGATACGCAGTATTTT. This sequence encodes CASRHSRGNTDTQYF.

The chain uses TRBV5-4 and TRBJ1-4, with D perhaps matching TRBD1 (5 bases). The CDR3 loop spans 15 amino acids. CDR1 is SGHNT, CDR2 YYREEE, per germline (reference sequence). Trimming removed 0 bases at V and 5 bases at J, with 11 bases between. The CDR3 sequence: CASSLDGGENEKLFF. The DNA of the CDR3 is TGTGCCAGCAGCTTGGACGGGGGGGAAAATGAAAAACTGTTTTTT. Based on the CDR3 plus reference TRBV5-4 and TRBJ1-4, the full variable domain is ETGVTQSPTHLIKTRGQQVTLRCSSQSGHNTVSWYQQALGQGPQFIFQYYREEENGRGNFPPRFSGLQFPNYSSELNVNALELDDSALYLCASSLDGGENEKLFFGSGTQLSVL.

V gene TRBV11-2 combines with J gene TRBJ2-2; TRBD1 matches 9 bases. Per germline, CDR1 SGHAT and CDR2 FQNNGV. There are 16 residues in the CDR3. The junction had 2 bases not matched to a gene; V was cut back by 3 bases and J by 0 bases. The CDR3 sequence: CASSFHRGPNTGELFF. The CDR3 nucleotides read TGTGCCAGCAGCTTCCACAGGGGGCCGAACACCGGGGAGCTGTTTTTT. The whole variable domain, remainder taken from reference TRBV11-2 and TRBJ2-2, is EAGVAQSPRYKIIEKRQSVAFWCNPISGHATLYWYQQILGQGPKLLIQFQNNGVVDDSQLPKDRFSAERLKGVDSTLKIQPAKLEDSAVYLCASSFHRGPNTGELFFGEGSRLTVL.

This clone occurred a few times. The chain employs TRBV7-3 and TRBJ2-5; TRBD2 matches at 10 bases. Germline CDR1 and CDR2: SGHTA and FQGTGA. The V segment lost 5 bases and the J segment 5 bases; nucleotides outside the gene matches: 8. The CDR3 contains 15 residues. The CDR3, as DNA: TGTGCCAGCAGCCGCCAGGGACTAGCGTTGGAGACCCAGTACTTC. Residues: CASSRQGLALETQYF.

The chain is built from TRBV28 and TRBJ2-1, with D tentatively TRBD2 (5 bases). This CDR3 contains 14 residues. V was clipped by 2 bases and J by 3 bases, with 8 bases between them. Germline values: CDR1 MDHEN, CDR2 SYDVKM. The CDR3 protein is CASSLPGNYNEQFF. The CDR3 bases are TGTGCCAGCAGTTTACCGGGAAACTACAATGAGCAGTTCTTC. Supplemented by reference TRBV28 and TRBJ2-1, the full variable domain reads DVKVTQSSRYLVKRTGEKVFLECVQDMDHENMFWYRQDPGLGLRLIYFSYDVKMKEKGDIPEGYSVSREKKERFSLILESASTNQTSMYLCASSLPGNYNEQFFGPGTRLTVL.

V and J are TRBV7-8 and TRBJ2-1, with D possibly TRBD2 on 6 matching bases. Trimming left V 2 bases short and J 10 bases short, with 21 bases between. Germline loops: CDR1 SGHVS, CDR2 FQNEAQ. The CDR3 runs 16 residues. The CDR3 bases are TGTGCCAGCAGCTTACCGGGCGGGAAAGAGAGGTGGGAGCAGTTCTTC. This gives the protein CASSLPGGKERWEQFF.

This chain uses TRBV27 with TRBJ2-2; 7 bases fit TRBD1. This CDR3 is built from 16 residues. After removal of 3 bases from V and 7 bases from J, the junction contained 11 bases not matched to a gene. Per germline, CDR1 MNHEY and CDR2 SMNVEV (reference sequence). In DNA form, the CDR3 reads TGTGCCAGCAGTTTCTCCAGGGGGAGCCTAAGCGGGGAGCTGTTTTTT. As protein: CASSFSRGSLSGELFF.

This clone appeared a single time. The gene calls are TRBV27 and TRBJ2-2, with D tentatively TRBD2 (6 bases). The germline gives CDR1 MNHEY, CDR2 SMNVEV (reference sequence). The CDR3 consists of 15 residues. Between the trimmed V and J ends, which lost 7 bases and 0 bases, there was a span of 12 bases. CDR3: CASTAGTANTGELFF. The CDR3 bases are TGTGCCAGCACGGCGGGGACGGCGAACACCGGGGAGCTGTTTTTT.

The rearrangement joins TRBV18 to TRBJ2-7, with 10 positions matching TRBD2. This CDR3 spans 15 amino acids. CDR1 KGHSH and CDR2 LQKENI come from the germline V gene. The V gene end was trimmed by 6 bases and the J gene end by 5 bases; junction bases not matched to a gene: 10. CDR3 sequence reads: CASSSTGLASHEQYF. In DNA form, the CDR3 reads TGTGCCAGCTCGTCAACGGGACTAGCGTCCCACGAGCAGTACTTC. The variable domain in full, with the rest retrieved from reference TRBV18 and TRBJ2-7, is NAGVMQNPRHLVRRRGQEARLRCSPMKGHSHVYWYRQLPEEGLKFMVYLQKENIIDESGMPKERFSAEFPKEGPSILRIQQVVRGDSAAYFCASSSTGLASHEQYFGPGTRLTVT.

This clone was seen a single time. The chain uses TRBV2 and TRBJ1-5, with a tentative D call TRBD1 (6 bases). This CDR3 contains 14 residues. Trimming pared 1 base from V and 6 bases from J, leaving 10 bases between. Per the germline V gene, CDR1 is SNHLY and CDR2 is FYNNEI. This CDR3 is CASSEVSGVQPQHF. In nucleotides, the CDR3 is TGTGCCAGCAGTGAAGTATCAGGGGTTCAGCCCCAGCATTTT.